The 27 T cell receptor beta chains in this list originate from one sample, sequenced in a study of persistence of HIV-infected CD4 T cells. Sequencing used immunoSEQ version 4 in survey mode. TCRdb's table, derived via immunoSEQ multiplex PCR, lists solely in-frame clones and lacks some. This sample carries 35,000 to 40,000 clones, approximately 86% of them seen once, and the ten largest clones take 1.3%. Anti-CD3/anti-CD28 beads served as a nonspecific positive control stimulus. Sorting selected CD4+ T cells upregulating both CD40 ligand and CD69. The antigens these receptors bind are not known. The source was CD4+ T cells sorted from PBMCs after approximately 20-hour stimulation, collected from a patient who received antiretroviral therapy. The receptor source for this set is an adult man with HIV who was CMV-seropositive.

The chain joins TRBV19 to TRBJ1-5; D is ambiguous. This CDR3 spans 13 amino acids. Germline loops: CDR1 LNHDA, CDR2 SQIVND (reference sequence). Trimming pared 4 bases from V and 6 bases from J, leaving 10 bases between. The DNA for the CDR3 is TGTGCCAGTAGTAGGGCTACGGGTCAGCCCCAGCATTTT. Amino acids: CASSRATGQPQHF.

The gene calls are TRBV7-9 and TRBJ1-1; D is perhaps TRBD1 (6 bases). The germline V gene encodes CDR1 SEHNR and CDR2 FQNEAQ (reference sequence). The CDR3 consists of 14 residues. The V gene lost 3 bases and the J gene lost 2 bases, with 10 bases spanning the gap. CDR3 protein: CASSFRGENTEAFF. The DNA for the CDR3 is TGTGCCAGCAGCTTCAGGGGAGAAAACACTGAAGCTTTCTTT.

The rearrangement uses TRBV5-4 and TRBJ1-2; perhaps TRBD1 as D (5 bases). The V and J ends lost 3 bases and 2 bases respectively, with 14 bases between them. CDR3 length: 15 amino acids. CDR1 is SGHNT and CDR2 is YYREEE in the germline V gene (reference sequence). Here the CDR3 reads CASSSVQGSNYGYTF. Here the CDR3 DNA reads TGTGCCAGCAGCTCAGTCCAGGGTTCCAACTATGGCTACACCTTC.

The chain combines TRBV10-2 with TRBJ1-6; D is perhaps TRBD1 (6 bases). The V end lost 4 bases, the J end lost 7 bases, and 8 bases lay between the germline ends. CDR3 length: 13 residues. CDR1 is WSHSY and CDR2 is SAAADI in the germline V gene. This CDR3 reads CASSGDINSPLHF. Here the CDR3 DNA reads TGCGCCAGCAGTGGGGACATAAATTCACCCCTCCACTTT.

The rearrangement links TRBV12-5 to TRBJ2-1, with D perhaps TRBD2 (6 bases). In germline, CDR1 is LGHNT, CDR2 FRNRAP. V gave up 2 bases and J gave up 5 bases, with 13 bases separating them. The CDR3 runs to 15 residues. Here the CDR3 reads CASGLSGRSHNEQFF. The CDR3 DNA sequence: TGTGCTAGTGGTTTGTCGGGGAGGTCCCACAATGAGCAGTTCTTC.

In this sample, this clone turned up a few times. The chain has TRBV12-3 or TRBV12-4 and TRBJ1-2; 7 bases are shared with TRBD1. V lost 5 bases, J lost 7 bases, and 7 bases stayed unmatched. The CDR3 has 13 amino acids. The CDR3 here is CASSRDSQGGYTF. CDR3 bases: TGTGCCAGCAGTCGGGACAGCCAAGGTGGCTACACCTTC.

This clone was picked up one time. This chain links TRBV10-3 with TRBJ1-1; D is undetermined. The V end lost 7 bases, the J end lost 1 base, and 10 bases lay between the germline ends. CDR3 size: 13 residues. Germline values: CDR1 ENHRY, CDR2 SYGVKD. The CDR3 DNA follows: TGTGCCATCACCCGTACAGAGAACACTGAAGCTTTCTTT. Translating gives CAITRTENTEAFF.

This clone was seen a few times. The V call is TRBV12-3 or TRBV12-4, the J call TRBJ1-5; D remains ambiguous. V was cut by 0 bases and J by 7 bases, with 4 bases left in between. The CDR3 loop spans 12 amino acids. The DNA of the CDR3 is TGTGCCAGCAGTTTAGCAAGGCAGCCCCAGCATTTT. Translated, it gives CASSLARQPQHF.

The rearrangement uses TRBV30 and TRBJ1-2; 9 bases match TRBD1. This CDR3 has 16 amino acids. The germline CDR1 and CDR2 sequences are GTSNPN and SVGIG (reference sequence). V lost 3 bases, J lost 2 bases, and 10 bases stayed unmatched. CDR3 sequence (DNA): TGTGCCTGGAGGACCCCCTCCGGGACAGGGAACTATGGCTACACCTTC. This sequence encodes CAWRTPSGTGNYGYTF. Variable domain in full (rest from reference TRBV30 and TRBJ1-2): SQTIHQWPATLVQPVGSPLSLECTVEGTSNPNLYWYRQAAGRGLQLLFYSVGIGQISSEVPQNLSASRPQDRQFILSSKKLLLSDSGFYLCAWRTPSGTGNYGYTFGSGTRLTVV.

The rearrangement uses TRBV6-5 and TRBJ1-6; maybe TRBD1 (5 bases). Looked up from germline, CDR1 is MNHEY and CDR2 is SVGAGI. The ends were cut back, 0 bases at V and 10 bases at J, with 13 bases in the middle. The CDR3 has 15 amino acids. CDR3 sequence reads: CASSYSGGSGSPLHF. The CDR3 DNA is TGTGCCAGCAGTTACTCTGGGGGATCCGGCTCACCCCTCCACTTT.

V and J are TRBV6-5 and TRBJ1-6; D is uncertain. CDR3 length equals 16 residues. Germline CDR1 MNHEY, CDR2 SVGAGI. Deletions cut 0 bases from V and 5 bases from J, with 11 bases between. The CDR3 loop reads CASSYSNLGNNSPLHF. CDR3 sequence (DNA): TGTGCCAGCAGTTACTCGAACCTGGGGAATAATTCACCCCTCCACTTT.

The chain links TRBV5-1 to TRBJ2-3; D possibly matches TRBD1 or TRBD2 (5 bases each). The CDR3 is 15 amino acids. The germline V gene encodes CDR1 SGHRS and CDR2 YFSETQ. V lost 3 bases and J lost 0, with 11 bases in between. The CDR3 DNA is TGCGCCAGCAGCTGGACCGGGACGAGCACAGATACGCAGTATTTT. As protein: CASSWTGTSTDTQYF.

The chain recombines TRBV4-1 with TRBJ1-2, with TRBD1 matching over 7 bases. This CDR3 has 16 amino acids. Germline CDR1 MGHRA, CDR2 YSYEKL. J gave up 2 bases and V 4 bases, and 10 bases lay outside the gene matches. As DNA, the CDR3 is TGCGCCAGCAGCCCAGGGGGGACAGAACTAAACTATGGCTACACCTTC. Translated, it gives CASSPGGTELNYGYTF.

This clone has a single count. The chain joins TRBV5-1 to TRBJ1-2; TRBD1 matches 9 bases. The CDR3 loop spans 16 amino acids. Germline V CDR1 and CDR2: SGHRS, YFSETQ. After removal of 0 bases from V and 2 bases from J, the junction contained 5 bases not matched to a gene. The CDR3 here is CASSLGTGVRNYGYTF. The CDR3 DNA follows: TGCGCCAGCAGCTTGGGGACAGGGGTGAGAAACTATGGCTACACCTTC.

Regarding this clone: The same CDR3 arises from other DNA sequences in this sample as well. This rearrangement joins TRBV30 to TRBJ1-2; 7 nucleotides agree with TRBD1. Germline lookup yields CDR1 GTSNPN and CDR2 SVGIG (reference sequence). The J segment lost 3 bases and the V segment lost 3 bases, leaving 4 bases of the junction unmatched. This CDR3 has 13 amino acids. DNA for the CDR3: TGTGCCTGGAGCCTAGACAGGGACTATGGCTACACCTTC. This encodes CAWSLDRDYGYTF.

J is TRBJ2-5 and V is TRBV10-3, with TRBD2 identical over 7 bases. The CDR3 runs to 13 residues. Unmatched junction bases numbered 8, after V lost 8 bases and J lost 5 bases. Germline V gene data show CDR1 as ENHRY and CDR2 as SYGVKD. CDR3 protein: CAIGSGATETQYF. Written as DNA, the CDR3 is TGTGCCATCGGGAGCGGGGCGACGGAGACCCAGTACTTC.

V gene TRBV27 combines with J gene TRBJ1-1, with no clear D. V was pared by 4 bases and J by 5 bases, with 14 bases between. This CDR3 has 14 amino acids. Per the germline V gene, CDR1 is MNHEY and CDR2 is SMNVEV (reference sequence). The CDR3 nucleotides are TGTGCCAGCAGTTCCACCCTTCCTGGGACTGAAGCTTTCTTT. This translates into CASSSTLPGTEAFF.

V and J are TRBV6-2 or TRBV6-3 and TRBJ1-2, with 10 bases that match TRBD1. CDR1 is MNHEY and CDR2 is SVGEGT in the germline V gene. Trimming took 5 bases from V and 7 from J; bases not matched to a gene: 13. The CDR3 runs to 16 residues. The CDR3 sequence is CASSTNARDRGAGYTF. The CDR3 coding sequence is TGTGCCAGCAGTACCAACGCTCGGGACAGGGGAGCTGGCTACACCTTC.

This clone was seen a handful of times. This chain joins TRBV10-3 and TRBJ1-2; D perhaps matches TRBD1 (6 bases). The germline V gene encodes CDR1 ENHRY and CDR2 SYGVKD. The CDR3 loop spans 13 amino acids. The V end lost 11 bases, the J end lost 4 bases, and 17 bases lay between the germline ends. CDR3 sequence reads: CAANREKSYGYTF. CDR3 coding DNA: TGTGCCGCCAACAGGGAAAAGAGCTATGGCTACACCTTC.

The chain is built from TRBV5-6 and TRBJ2-7; tentative D call: TRBD2 (6 bases). Between the trimmed V and J ends, which lost 4 bases and 2 bases, there was a span of 13 bases. CDR1 is SGHDT and CDR2 is YYEEEE in the germline V gene. The CDR3 extends over 14 amino acids. CDR3 sequence: CASSRRLVAYEQYF. As DNA, the CDR3 is TGTGCCAGCAGCCGAAGACTAGTAGCCTACGAGCAGTACTTC.

This chain connects TRBV6-5 to TRBJ2-3; D possibly corresponds to TRBD1 (5 bases). The V gene lost 6 bases and the J gene lost 1 base, with 5 bases spanning the gap. The CDR3 is 12 residues long. Per the germline V gene, CDR1 is MNHEY and CDR2 is SVGAGI. This CDR3 is CASSRGTDTQYF. The DNA for the CDR3 is TGTGCCAGCAGCAGGGGCACAGATACGCAGTATTTT.

This clone was detected only once. This rearrangement joins TRBV9 to TRBJ1-5; TRBD1 agrees at 7 bases. The V segment lost 4 bases and the J segment 4 bases; nucleotides outside the gene matches: 5. This CDR3 region has 14 residues. Germline V gives CDR1 SGDLS, CDR2 YYNGEE. The CDR3 loop reads CASSPGQLNQPQHF. The CDR3 nucleotides read TGTGCCAGCAGCCCGGGACAGCTAAATCAGCCCCAGCATTTT.

The chain carries TRBV3-1 (or the pseudogene TRBV3-2) and TRBJ2-2; 7 nucleotides agree with TRBD1. The CDR3 is 15 residues long. The trim removed 4 bases at V and 2 bases at J, leaving 4 bases unmatched. In germline, CDR1 is LGHDT, CDR2 YNNKEL (reference sequence). The CDR3 DNA is TGTGCCAGCAGCCTTAGGACAGGCAACACCGGGGAGCTGTTTTTT. Protein sequence: CASSLRTGNTGELFF.

The V gene is TRBV7-8, the J gene TRBJ2-1, with D tentatively TRBD1 (6 bases). V lost 5 bases, J lost 0 bases, and 26 bases lay in between. CDR3 size: 20 residues. CDR1 is SGHVS and CDR2 is FQNEAQ in the germline V gene. CDR3 sequence reads: CASSLQGLILDTRSYNEQFF. The DNA of the CDR3 is TGTGCCAGCAGCCTCCAGGGGTTAATTTTGGACACCCGCTCCTACAATGAGCAGTTCTTC.

In its sample, this clone was seen once. This rearrangement joins TRBV6-1 to TRBJ2-1, with TRBD2 matching over 12 bases. The germline CDR1 and CDR2 sequences are MNHNS and SASEGT. Trimming removed 2 bases from V and 7 bases from J; junction bases left unmatched: 6. There are 16 residues in the CDR3. The CDR3 spells CASSELLAGGKNEQFF. CDR3 nucleotide sequence: TGTGCCAGCAGTGAACTCCTAGCGGGGGGGAAAAATGAGCAGTTCTTC.

V gene TRBV14 combines with J gene TRBJ2-2; 9 bases match TRBD1. This CDR3 is built from 15 residues. CDR1 and CDR2 from the germline V gene are SGHDN and FVKESK. The junction had 7 bases not matched to a gene; V was cut back by 4 bases and J by 7 bases. The CDR3 reads CASSRSGTGFGELFF. The CDR3 region has the DNA TGTGCCAGCAGCCGTTCCGGGACAGGGTTCGGGGAGCTGTTTTTT.

The gene calls are TRBV30 and TRBJ2-7; TRBD2 agrees at 7 bases. Unmatched junction bases numbered 7, after V lost 3 bases and J lost 2 bases. Germline CDR1 GTSNPN, CDR2 SVGIG (reference sequence). The CDR3 runs to 14 residues. The CDR3 nucleotides read TGTGCCTGGAGCGGGGGGATTGGCCCCTACGAGCAGTACTTC. It encodes CAWSGGIGPYEQYF. The full variable domain, completed using reference TRBV30 and TRBJ2-7, is SQTIHQWPATLVQPVGSPLSLECTVEGTSNPNLYWYRQAAGRGLQLLFYSVGIGQISSEVPQNLSASRPQDRQFILSSKKLLLSDSGFYLCAWSGGIGPYEQYFGPGTRLTVT.